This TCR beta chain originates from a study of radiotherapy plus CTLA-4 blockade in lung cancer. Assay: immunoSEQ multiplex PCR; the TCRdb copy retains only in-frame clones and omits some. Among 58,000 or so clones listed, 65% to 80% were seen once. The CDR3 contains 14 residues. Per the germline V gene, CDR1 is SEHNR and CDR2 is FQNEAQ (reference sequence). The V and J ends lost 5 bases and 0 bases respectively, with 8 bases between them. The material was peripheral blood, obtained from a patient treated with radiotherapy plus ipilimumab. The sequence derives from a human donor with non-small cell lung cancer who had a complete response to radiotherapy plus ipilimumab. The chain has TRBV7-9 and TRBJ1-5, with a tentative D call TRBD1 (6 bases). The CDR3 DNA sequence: TGTGCCAGCAGCCGGGACATTAGCAATCAGCCCCAGCATTTT. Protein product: CASSRDISNQPQHF.